The rows below give T cell receptor beta chains drawn from one sample of a study of cytomegalovirus exposure and HLA in healthy donors. Produced via immunoSEQ multiplex PCR; TCRdb's table is partial and in-frame only. The table lists approximately 220,000 clones, approximately 88% of them singletons. The specimen was PBMCs. The origin of the receptors is a boy between 2 and 10 years old in good health and CMV-seronegative. CDR3s include the opening cysteine and the closing phenylalanine or tryptophan. D genes are given only for firm matches. Expanded clones get a size class; other rows say once, few or many, or leave the size out.

TRBJ1-3 | - | TRBV2 | - | CASSTGIGNTIYF | TGTGCCAGCAGTACAGGCATAGGAAACACCATATATTTT
TRBJ2-5 | - | TRBV9 | TRBD1 | CASSGNGGQGAGTQYF | TGTGCCAGCAGCGGAAATGGGGGACAGGGGGCAGGGACCCAGTACTTC
TRBJ1-2 | - | TRBV27 | TRBD1 | CASSLGQGRPDGYTF | TGTGCCAGCAGTTTAGGACAGGGGAGGCCGGATGGCTACACCTTC
TRBJ2-4 | - | TRBV7-2 | - | CASSLAAGIAKNIQYF | TGTGCCAGCAGCTTAGCGGCGGGAATAGCCAAAAACATTCAGTACTTC
TRBJ2-1 | - | TRBV29-1 | TRBD2 | CSVGGVDKFQFNEQFF | TGCAGCGTGGGGGGGGTGGACAAGTTCCAATTCAATGAGCAGTTCTTC
TRBJ1-3 | - | TRBV16 | - | CASSQSIPAGLGDTIYF | TGTGCCAGCAGCCAATCCATCCCGGCAGGGCTAGGAGACACCATATATTTT
TRBJ2-3 | few | TRBV7-9 | TRBD2 | CASSLDPSAGGTDTQYF | TGTGCCAGCAGCTTAGACCCCTCAGCGGGAGGGACAGATACGCAGTATTTT
TRBJ1-1 | - | TRBV5-1 | - | CASSADRNTEAFF | TGCGCCAGCAGCGCGGACAGGAACACTGAAGCTTTCTTT
TRBJ2-7 | - | TRBV4-2 | TRBD2 | CASSQFGTSEFYEQYF | TGTGCCAGCAGCCAGTTTGGGACTAGCGAGTTCTACGAGCAGTACTTC
TRBJ2-3 | - | TRBV7-9 | TRBD1 | CAIDGQGLGLSTDTQYF | TGTGCCATCGACGGACAGGGCCTGGGTCTAAGCACAGATACGCAGTATTTT
TRBJ2-1 | - | TRBV2 | TRBD2 | CASSWGRGVIEQFF | TGTGCCAGCTCCTGGGGGCGGGGGGTTATTGAGCAGTTCTTC
TRBJ2-7 | - | TRBV7-6 | TRBD2 | CASSLKREAHPWEQYF | TGTGCCAGCAGCCTCAAGCGGGAGGCCCATCCTTGGGAGCAGTACTTC
TRBJ2-3 | - | TRBV25-1 | TRBD2 | CASSDPSGVATDTQYF | TGTGCCAGCAGTGACCCTAGCGGGGTAGCTACAGATACGCAGTATTTT
TRBJ2-7 | - | TRBV10-3 | TRBD1 | CAISPGQGYEQYF | TGTGCCATCAGTCCGGGACAGGGCTACGAGCAGTACTTC
TRBJ2-5 | - | TRBV21-1 | - | CASSAGIQETQYF | TGTGCCAGCAGCGCGGGGATACAAGAGACCCAGTACTTC
TRBJ1-5 | - | TRBV19 | TRBD1 | CASRRGQGASQPQHF | TGTGCCAGTAGGCGAGGACAGGGGGCGAGTCAGCCCCAGCATTTT
TRBJ1-5 | - | TRBV4-1 | TRBD1 | CASSLVGTVGYSNQPQHF | TGCGCCAGCAGCCTCGTAGGGACAGTCGGATATAGCAATCAGCCCCAGCATTTT
TRBJ2-7 | - | TRBV6-5 | TRBD2 | CASSYSGRGAYEQYF | TGTGCCAGCAGTTACTCGGGGCGGGGGGCCTACGAGCAGTACTTC
TRBJ1-1 | - | TRBV10-3 | - | CAISAADVTEAFF | TGTGCCATCAGTGCGGCGGATGTGACTGAAGCTTTCTTT
TRBJ2-7 | - | TRBV15 | - | CATSILGGDSYEQYF | TGTGCCACCAGTATTTTAGGGGGGGACTCCTACGAGCAGTACTTC
TRBJ1-2 | once | TRBV27 | TRBD1 | CASSSTGGPFNYGYTF | TGTGCCAGCAGTTCAACAGGGGGTCCCTTTAACTATGGCTACACCTTC
TRBJ2-5 | once | TRBV19 | TRBD2 | CASSNGGNQETQYF | TGTGCCAGTAGTAACGGGGGGAACCAAGAGACCCAGTACTTC
TRBJ2-7 | few | TRBV6-5 | TRBD2 | CASSYSSGTSGYEQYF | TGTGCCAGCAGTTACTCTTCCGGGACTAGCGGCTACGAGCAGTACTTC
TRBJ2-7 | few | TRBV5-6 | TRBD2 | CASSFLAVPHEQYF | TGTGCCAGCAGCTTTCTAGCGGTCCCCCACGAGCAGTACTTC
TRBJ2-7 | - | TRBV5-4 | - | CASEQGYEQYF | TGTGCCAGCGAACAGGGCTACGAGCAGTACTTC
TRBJ2-7 | - | TRBV7-8 | TRBD1 | CASSLVVGDSHLSSYEQYF | TGTGCCAGCAGCTTAGTAGTCGGGGACAGCCATCTTAGCTCCTACGAGCAGTACTTC
TRBJ2-3 | - | TRBV5-1 | TRBD1 | CASSSQGGDTQYF | TGCGCCAGCAGCTCACAGGGGGGAGATACGCAGTATTTT
TRBJ2-1 | - | TRBV29-1 | TRBD2 | CSVPGLAGGRGIIEQFF | TGCAGCGTTCCCGGACTAGCGGGGGGGCGGGGTATTATTGAGCAGTTCTTC
TRBJ1-3 | - | TRBV30 | - | CACVPRREGPSGNTIYF | TGTGCCTGTGTTCCCCGGAGGGAGGGACCCTCTGGAAACACCATATATTTT
TRBJ2-6 | - | TRBV6-6 | - | CASSNFYSGANVLTF | TGTGCCAGCAGTAACTTTTACTCTGGGGCCAACGTCCTGACTTTC
TRBJ1-1 | - | TRBV5-6 | - | CASSIPGQQAFF | TGTGCCAGCAGCATCCCGGGACAACAAGCTTTCTTT
TRBJ2-7 | - | TRBV7-3 | TRBD2 | CASSPERGSYEQYF | TGTGCCAGCAGCCCTGAGCGGGGGTCCTACGAGCAGTACTTC
TRBJ1-1 | - | TRBV5-8 | - | CASSLAWANTEAFF | TGTGCCAGCAGCTTGGCCTGGGCGAACACTGAAGCTTTCTTT
TRBJ2-5 | - | TRBV5-6 | - | CASSLFNPLVQETQYF | TGTGCCAGCAGCTTGTTTAACCCCCTAGTCCAAGAGACCCAGTACTTC
TRBJ1-2 | few | TRBV7-8 | - | CASSVRGAYGYTF | TGTGCCAGCAGCGTCCGGGGGGCCTATGGCTACACCTTC
TRBJ2-7 | - | TRBV7-9 | - | CASSLGRDSKDYEQYF | TGTGCCAGCAGCTTAGGGCGAGACAGTAAGGACTACGAGCAGTACTTC
TRBJ2-7 | - | TRBV19 | - | CASSISGAHEQYF | TGTGCCAGTAGTATATCAGGGGCCCACGAGCAGTACTTC
TRBJ2-2 | - | TRBV7-2 | - | CASSLWGAGELFF | TGTGCCAGCAGCTTATGGGGCGCCGGGGAGCTGTTTTTT
TRBJ1-5 | - | TRBV6-1 | - | CATSDYNQPQHF | TGTGCCACGTCGGACTACAATCAGCCCCAGCATTTT
TRBJ2-1 | - | TRBV7-2 | - | CASSFGDHEQFF | TGTGCCAGCAGCTTCGGGGATCATGAGCAGTTCTTC
TRBJ2-1 | - | TRBV11-2 | - | CASSLEWRADYNEQFF | TGTGCCAGCAGCTTAGAATGGCGGGCAGACTACAATGAGCAGTTCTTC
TRBJ2-7 | - | TRBV18 | TRBD2 | CASSPSGRAGEQYF | TGTGCCAGCTCACCCAGCGGGAGAGCGGGCGAGCAGTACTTC
TRBJ2-2 | - | TRBV19 | - | CASGLSAGNTGELFF | TGTGCCAGTGGTCTATCGGCGGGGAACACCGGGGAGCTGTTTTTT
TRBJ1-1 | - | TRBV14 | TRBD1 | CASSQDLWDRGWTGSTEAFF | TGTGCCAGCAGCCAAGATCTCTGGGACAGGGGGTGGACGGGAAGCACTGAAGCTTTCTTT
TRBJ2-2 | few | TRBV6-5 | - | CASSYSGPRKTGELFF | TGTGCCAGCAGTTACTCGGGGCCACGGAAAACCGGGGAGCTGTTTTTT
TRBJ2-1 | - | TRBV15 | - | CATSRDRQVYNEQFF | TGTGCCACCAGCAGAGATAGGCAGGTTTACAATGAGCAGTTCTTC
TRBJ1-1 | - | TRBV2 | TRBD1 | CASRVTGQGAFF | TGTGCCAGCAGAGTGACAGGGCAAGGGGCTTTCTTT
TRBJ2-7 | few | TRBV9 | TRBD1 | CASSPRTGSYEQYF | TGTGCCAGCAGCCCACGGACAGGGAGCTACGAGCAGTACTTC
TRBJ2-7 | - | TRBV6-6 | - | CASHDAGESYEQYF | TGTGCCAGCCATGACGCAGGGGAGTCCTACGAGCAGTACTTC
TRBJ2-1 | - | TRBV7-3 | - | CASSSDRGLYNEQFF | TGTGCCAGCAGCTCCGACCGAGGCCTATACAATGAGCAGTTCTTC
TRBJ2-7 | - | TRBV6-1 | TRBD2 | CASRAGGTYEQYF | TGTGCCAGCCGTGCGGGAGGGACGTACGAGCAGTACTTC
TRBJ1-1 | - | TRBV5-1 | TRBD1 | CASSPDRASNTEAFF | TGCGCCAGCAGCCCGGACAGGGCGTCGAACACTGAAGCTTTCTTT
TRBJ2-7 | - | TRBV27 | TRBD2 | CASSRGNSGGSYEQYF | TGTGCCAGCTCTCGAGGGAACTCGGGGGGATCCTACGAGCAGTACTTC
TRBJ2-3 | - | TRBV5-6 | - | CASSPRDLFTDTQYF | TGTGCCAGCAGCCCCCGGGATTTGTTTACAGATACGCAGTATTTT
TRBJ2-2 | - | TRBV9 | TRBD1 | CASTQGAWGEGGELFF | TGTGCCAGCACCCAGGGGGCGTGGGGGGAAGGCGGGGAGCTGTTTTTT
TRBJ2-7 | - | TRBV7-9 | TRBD1 | CASDRGTGYEQYF | TGTGCCAGCGACAGGGGGACTGGATACGAGCAGTACTTC
TRBJ2-7 | - | TRBV7-6 | TRBD1 | CASSWTGDYEQYF | TGTGCCAGCAGCTGGACAGGGGACTACGAGCAGTACTTC
TRBJ1-2 | - | TRBV5-1 | TRBD1 | CASSSSTGESGYTF | TGCGCCAGCAGCTCCTCCACAGGGGAGAGTGGCTACACCTTC
TRBJ2-3 | once | TRBV30 | - | CACEPGVKTDTQYF | TGTGCCTGTGAACCAGGGGTCAAAACAGATACGCAGTATTTT
TRBJ1-3 | - | TRBV2 | - | CASTRMGGLRSGNTIYF | TGTGCCAGCACCCGAATGGGGGGGCTAAGGTCCGGAAACACCATATATTTT